This T cell receptor (beta chain) was recovered during a study of identical twins (dated by TCRdb to the mid-2010s). Study-level background: The study deep-sequenced TCR alpha and beta repertoires from monozygotic twins, unrelated adults of various ages and cord blood to test whether fetal clonotypes persist. To rule out contamination, replicate twin experiments were performed at different times with different library preparation protocols. What the research found in general, with its limitations: Compared with coincidental sharing between unrelated individuals, out-of-frame TCR alpha sequences shared between twins had an excess of sequences with low generation probability. Conclusions relied on cross-sectional statistical analysis, since the same donors could not be followed over many years. Recombination models systematically underestimated out-of-frame TCR alpha sharing in monozygotic twins but agreed with sharing between unrelated individuals. Fewer insertions were carried by abundant cord blood beta clonotypes, a similar but weaker trend appeared in young adult naive repertoires, and no such trend appeared in memory repertoires. Invariant T cells such as MAIT and iNKT could partly confound zero-insertion analyses, although diverse VJ usage argued against such confounding for most clonotypes. In beta out-of-frame sequences, excess twin sharing was weaker, because having fewer shared sequences lowered the signal-to-noise ratio.

Every donor in the study was a healthy Caucasian. Three pairs of female monozygotic twins, all aged 18 to 29 years, made up the twin cohort. Positive isolation kits from Invitrogen were used to isolate CD4+ and CD8+ T cell populations. Ten or more counts support this clonotype. This receptor's antigen is unknown. One base away there is no much larger clone; base qualities are not given. From the cysteine through the phenylalanine, the CDR3 covers 16 amino acids. Kept here is only the CDR3 DNA, which spans 48 bases and is read in frame from base 1. CDR1 and CDR2 are drawn from the germline V gene: SGHRS, YFSETQ. The junction carries 15 bases between V and J, which are trimmed by 2 bases and 4 bases respectively. Library preparation employed 5' RACE. Data came from an Illumina HiSeq 2000. A universal primer binding site was added through template switching, and the final cDNA carried a unique molecular identifier so that TCR cDNA molecules could be counted accurately. Specific primers in the conserved constant-segment region were used to synthesize first-strand cDNA for the TCR alpha and beta chains. To control for contamination, each cDNA library was double barcoded with a SMART-Mk sample barcode plus Illumina barcodes. Two successive PCR steps introduced TruSeq adapter sequences along with Illumina sample barcodes. The Illumina HiSeq platform was used with custom primers to sequence TCR alpha and beta cDNA libraries. Per the source publication's procedure: MiGEC was used to process raw reads and extract unique molecular identifiers, and MiXCR was used to find CDR3 positions. Recombination models were inferred per individual with the repgenHMM and IGoR tools using an EM algorithm. The tcR package in R was used for shared clonotype analysis, with sharing normalized by the product of cloneset sizes. Out-of-frame nonproductive sequences were analyzed to study raw recombination free of thymic and clonal selection effects. TCRdb ran its own pipeline on the public reads, namely fastp trimming at Q25 and MiXCR clone calling, and kept in-frame beta chains. Merged by CDR3 protein, the rows form single entries marked with the most common genes and DNA. These V and J calls are TCRdb output, not the study's own analysis. Present in this sample are about 340,000 distinct CDR3 sequences, more than 9% of which were seen just once. The ten most abundant clones make up more than 6% of the sample.

The sample was also linked to a second study, of yellow fever vaccine responses in identical twins. As the second paper documents: The T cell response to vaccination in identical twins was reported by the authors to appear partly convergent and partly personalized. The study precisely tracked vaccine-responding T cell clones in identical twins.

The sequence came from a woman aged 18 to 35 in good health. The material sequenced was CD8+ T cells sorted from blood. The rearranged segments are TRBV5-1 and TRBJ2-2; TRBD2 might be the D gene, on 5 matching bases. The CDR3 protein sequence reads: CASSFGVLVTTGELFF. The DNA sequence reads TGCGCCAGCAGCTTTGGCGTACTAGTCACCACCGGGGAGCTGTTTTTT. Beyond the CDR3, the reference TRBV5-1 and TRBJ2-2 genes provide the residues; the full variable domain reads: KAGVTQTPRYLIKTRGQQVTLSCSPISGHRSVSWYQQTPGQGLQFLFEYFSETQRNKGNFPGRFSGRQFSNSRSEMNVSTLELGDSALYLCASSFGVLVTTGELFFGEGSRLTVL.